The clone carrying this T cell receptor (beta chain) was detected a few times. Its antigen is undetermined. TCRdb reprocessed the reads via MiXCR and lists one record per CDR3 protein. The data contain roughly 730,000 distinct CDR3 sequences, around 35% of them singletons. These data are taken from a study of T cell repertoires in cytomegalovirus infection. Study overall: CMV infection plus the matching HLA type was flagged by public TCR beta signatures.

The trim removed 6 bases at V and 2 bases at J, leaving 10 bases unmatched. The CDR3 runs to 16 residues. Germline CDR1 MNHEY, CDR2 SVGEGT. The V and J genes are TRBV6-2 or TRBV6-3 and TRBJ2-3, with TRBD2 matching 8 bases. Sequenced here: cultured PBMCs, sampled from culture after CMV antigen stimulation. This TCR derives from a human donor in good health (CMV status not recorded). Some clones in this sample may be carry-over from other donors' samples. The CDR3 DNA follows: TGTGCCAGCAGGCCGACGGGGACTAGTACCACAGATACGCAGTATTTT. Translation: CASRPTGTSTTDTQYF.